This note documents a single TCR beta chain sequence. TCRdb's table, derived via immunoSEQ multiplex PCR, lists solely in-frame clones and lacks some. The sample shows over 80,000 clones, roughly 78% of them seen only once. This specimen comes from a study of blood T cell repertoires in COVID-19. Germline V gives CDR1 LNHDA, CDR2 SQIVND (reference sequence). The V and J ends lost 0 bases and 0 bases, in that order; junction bases with no gene match: 14. The CDR3 runs 20 residues. The sequenced material came from peripheral blood. This receptor was taken from a woman in her 70s with acute or convalescent COVID-19. This chain joins TRBV19 and TRBJ1-5; 7 bases agree with TRBD1. The CDR3 region is CASSIDPRQGGGYSNQPQHF. The CDR3 nucleotides read TGTGCCAGTAGTATAGACCCCCGACAGGGTGGAGGATATAGCAATCAGCCCCAGCATTTT.